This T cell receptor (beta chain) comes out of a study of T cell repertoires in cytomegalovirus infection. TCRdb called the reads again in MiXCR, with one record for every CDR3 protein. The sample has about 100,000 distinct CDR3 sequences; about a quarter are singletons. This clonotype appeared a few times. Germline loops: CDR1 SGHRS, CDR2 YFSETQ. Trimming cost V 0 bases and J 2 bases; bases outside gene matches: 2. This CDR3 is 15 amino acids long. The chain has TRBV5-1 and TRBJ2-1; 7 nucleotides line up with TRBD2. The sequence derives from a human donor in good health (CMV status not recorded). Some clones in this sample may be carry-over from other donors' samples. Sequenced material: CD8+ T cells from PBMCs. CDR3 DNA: TGCGCCAGCAGCTTGGAGGGAGGGCCCTACAATGAGCAGTTCTTC. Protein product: CASSLEGGPYNEQFF.